This entry describes one TCR beta chain. Original methodology: By means of reference gene primer amplification, nucleated cell counts were estimated. Profiled with immunoSEQ multiplex PCR; TCRdb holds only in-frame clones, not every one. The DNA was the basis for D and trimming; V, J and clone size are from that table. The table has roughly 67,000 clones, 83% seen once. This specimen comes from a study of blood T cell repertoires in COVID-19. About the research overall: COVID-19 samples collected from the United States, Italy and Spain covered acute and convalescent phases. T cells, B-cell-depleted T cells, or PBMCs supplied cDNA or gDNA.

With 1 base clipped from V and 6 bases from J, the junction kept 3 bases outside the gene matches. Germline CDR1 is LGHDT and CDR2 is YNNKEL (reference sequence). The CDR3 consists of 16 residues. The sequence was collected from an older woman with acute or convalescent COVID-19. The sequencing sample was made of peripheral blood. The chain combines TRBV3-1 (or the pseudogene TRBV3-2) with TRBJ2-2; the match to TRBD2 covers 12 bases. Here the CDR3 DNA reads TGTGCCAGCAGCCAAGGGGGACTAGCGGGCGCCGGGGAGCTGTTTTTT. Translated: CASSQGGLAGAGELFF.